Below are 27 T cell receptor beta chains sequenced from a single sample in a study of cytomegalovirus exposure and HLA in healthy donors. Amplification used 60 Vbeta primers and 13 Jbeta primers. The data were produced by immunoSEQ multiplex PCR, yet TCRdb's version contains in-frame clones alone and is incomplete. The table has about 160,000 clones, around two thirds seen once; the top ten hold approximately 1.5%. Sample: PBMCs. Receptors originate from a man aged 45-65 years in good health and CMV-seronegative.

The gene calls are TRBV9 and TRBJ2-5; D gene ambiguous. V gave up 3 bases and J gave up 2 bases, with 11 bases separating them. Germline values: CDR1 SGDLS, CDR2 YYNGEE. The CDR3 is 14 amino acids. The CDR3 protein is CASSAIPGQETQYF. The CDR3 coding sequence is TGTGCCAGCAGCGCCATCCCAGGACAAGAGACCCAGTACTTC.

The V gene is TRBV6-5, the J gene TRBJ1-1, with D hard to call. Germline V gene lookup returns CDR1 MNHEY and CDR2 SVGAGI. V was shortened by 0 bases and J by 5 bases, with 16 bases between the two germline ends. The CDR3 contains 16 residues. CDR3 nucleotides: TGTGCCAGCAGTTACTCTCGAATAGCAGGAGGGACTGAAGCTTTCTTT. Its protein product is CASSYSRIAGGTEAFF.

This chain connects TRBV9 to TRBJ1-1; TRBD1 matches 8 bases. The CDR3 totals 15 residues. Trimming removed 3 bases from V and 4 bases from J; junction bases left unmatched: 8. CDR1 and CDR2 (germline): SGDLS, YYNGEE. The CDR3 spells CASSARDRSSTEAFF. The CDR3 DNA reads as TGTGCCAGCAGCGCTAGGGACAGGTCGAGCACTGAAGCTTTCTTT.

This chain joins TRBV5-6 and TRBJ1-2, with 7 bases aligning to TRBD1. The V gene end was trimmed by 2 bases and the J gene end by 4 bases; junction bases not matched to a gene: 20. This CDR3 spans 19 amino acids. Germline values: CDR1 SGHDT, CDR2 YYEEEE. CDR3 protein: CASSFLGREQRGGVYGYTF. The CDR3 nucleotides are TGTGCCAGCAGCTTTTTGGGGAGAGAACAAAGAGGGGGCGTCTATGGCTACACCTTC.

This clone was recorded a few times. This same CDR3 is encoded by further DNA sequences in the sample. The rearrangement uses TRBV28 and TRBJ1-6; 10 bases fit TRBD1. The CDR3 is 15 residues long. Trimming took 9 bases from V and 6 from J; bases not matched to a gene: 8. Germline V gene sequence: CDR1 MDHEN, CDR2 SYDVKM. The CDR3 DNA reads TGTGCCAGTAGTCCGCGGACAGGGGGTAATTCACCCCTCCACTTT. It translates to CASSPRTGGNSPLHF.

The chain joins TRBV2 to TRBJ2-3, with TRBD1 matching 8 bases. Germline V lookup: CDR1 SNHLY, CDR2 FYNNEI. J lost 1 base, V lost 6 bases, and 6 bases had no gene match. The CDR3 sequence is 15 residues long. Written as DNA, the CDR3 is TGTGCCAGCAGCCCCGGGACAGGAGGCACAGATACGCAGTATTTT. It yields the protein CASSPGTGGTDTQYF.

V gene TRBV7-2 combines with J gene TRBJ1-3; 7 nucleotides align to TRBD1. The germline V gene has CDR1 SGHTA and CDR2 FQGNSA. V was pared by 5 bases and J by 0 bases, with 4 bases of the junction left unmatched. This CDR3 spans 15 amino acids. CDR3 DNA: TGTGCCAGCAGCCCCGGGACAGCCTCTGGAAACACCATATATTTT. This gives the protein CASSPGTASGNTIYF.

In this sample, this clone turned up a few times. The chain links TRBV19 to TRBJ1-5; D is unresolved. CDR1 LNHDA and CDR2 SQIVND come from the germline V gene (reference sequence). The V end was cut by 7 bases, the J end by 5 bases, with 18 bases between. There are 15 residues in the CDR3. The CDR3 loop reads CASIPRTSLHQPQHF. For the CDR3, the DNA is TGTGCCAGTATCCCAAGAACGAGTCTCCATCAGCCCCAGCATTTT. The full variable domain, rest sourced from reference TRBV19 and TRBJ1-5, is DGGITQSPKYLFRKEGQNVTLSCEQNLNHDAMYWYRQDPGQGLRLIYYSQIVNDFQKGDIAEGYSVSREKKESFPLTVTSAQKNPTAFYLCASIPRTSLHQPQHFGDGTRLSIL.

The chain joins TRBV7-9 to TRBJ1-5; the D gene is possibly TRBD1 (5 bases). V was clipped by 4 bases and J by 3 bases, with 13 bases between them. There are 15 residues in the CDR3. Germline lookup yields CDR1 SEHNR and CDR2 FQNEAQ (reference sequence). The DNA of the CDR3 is TGTGCCAGCAGCTCGGAGGGTGGGACCAATCAGCCCCAGCATTTT. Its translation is CASSSEGGTNQPQHF.

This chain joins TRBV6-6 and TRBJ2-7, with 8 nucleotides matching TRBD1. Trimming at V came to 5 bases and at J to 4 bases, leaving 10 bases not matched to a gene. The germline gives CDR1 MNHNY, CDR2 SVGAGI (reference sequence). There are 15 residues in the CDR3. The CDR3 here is CASSNGQGRGYEQYF. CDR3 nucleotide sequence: TGTGCCAGCAGTAACGGACAGGGTAGAGGTTACGAGCAGTACTTC.

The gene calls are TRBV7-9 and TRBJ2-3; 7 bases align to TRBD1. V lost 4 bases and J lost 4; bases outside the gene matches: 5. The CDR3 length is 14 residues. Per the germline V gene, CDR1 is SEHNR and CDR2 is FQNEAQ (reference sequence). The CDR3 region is CASSSGTAADTQYF. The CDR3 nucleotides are TGTGCCAGCAGCTCTGGGACAGCCGCAGATACGCAGTATTTT.

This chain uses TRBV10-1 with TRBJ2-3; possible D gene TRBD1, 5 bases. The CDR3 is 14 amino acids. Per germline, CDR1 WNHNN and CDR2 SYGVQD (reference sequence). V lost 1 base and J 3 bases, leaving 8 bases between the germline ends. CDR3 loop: CASSEWAGTDTQYF. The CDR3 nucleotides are TGCGCCAGCAGTGAGTGGGCAGGGACAGATACGCAGTATTTT.

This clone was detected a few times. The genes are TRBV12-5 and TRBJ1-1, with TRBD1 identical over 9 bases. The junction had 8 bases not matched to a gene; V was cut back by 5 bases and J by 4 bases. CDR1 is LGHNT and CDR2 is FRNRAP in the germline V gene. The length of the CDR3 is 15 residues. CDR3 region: CASGPGQGLVTEAFF. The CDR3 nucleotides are TGTGCTAGTGGTCCGGGACAGGGTCTAGTCACTGAAGCTTTCTTT.

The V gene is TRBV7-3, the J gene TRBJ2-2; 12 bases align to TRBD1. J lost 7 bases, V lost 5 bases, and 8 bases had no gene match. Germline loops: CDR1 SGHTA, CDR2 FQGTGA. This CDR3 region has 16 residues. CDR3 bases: TGTGCCAGCAGCCTAATGGGACAGGGGGCCGGCGGGGAGCTGTTTTTT. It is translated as CASSLMGQGAGGELFF.

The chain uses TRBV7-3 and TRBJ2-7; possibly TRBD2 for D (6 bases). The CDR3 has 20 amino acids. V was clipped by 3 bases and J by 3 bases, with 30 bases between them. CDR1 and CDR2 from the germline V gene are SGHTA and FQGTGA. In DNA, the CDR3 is TGTGCCAGCAGCTTTTTAAGGACCCGGGCCTCAACGGGAGAGTGCTACGAGCAGTACTTC. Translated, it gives CASSFLRTRASTGECYEQYF.

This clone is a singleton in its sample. CDR3 DNA sequence: TGTGCCAGCAGCTTGGGTAAAGGAGGGAGTTTGAATCAGCCCCAGCATTTT. Residues: CASSLGKGGSLNQPQHF. The chain recombines TRBV5-6 with TRBJ1-5; D is undetermined. This CDR3 region has 17 residues. Trimming left V 0 bases short and J 4 bases short, with 17 bases between. Germline lookup yields CDR1 SGHDT and CDR2 YYEEEE.

As DNA, the CDR3 is TGTGCCAGCAGCCCAGGGGGCAGGGAGCAGTACTTC. This gives the protein CASSPGGREQYF. This chain uses TRBV7-6 with TRBJ2-7; 8 nucleotides line up with TRBD1. J gave up 7 bases and V 5 bases, and 4 bases lay outside the gene matches. This CDR3 is 12 amino acids long. The germline V gene has CDR1 SGHVS and CDR2 FNYEAQ.

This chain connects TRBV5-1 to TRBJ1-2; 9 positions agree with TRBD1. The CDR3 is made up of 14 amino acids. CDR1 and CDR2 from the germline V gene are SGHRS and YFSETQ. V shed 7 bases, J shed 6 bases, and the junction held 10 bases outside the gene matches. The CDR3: CASRSQGASDGYTF. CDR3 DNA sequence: TGCGCCAGCCGTTCACAGGGGGCCTCCGATGGCTACACCTTC.

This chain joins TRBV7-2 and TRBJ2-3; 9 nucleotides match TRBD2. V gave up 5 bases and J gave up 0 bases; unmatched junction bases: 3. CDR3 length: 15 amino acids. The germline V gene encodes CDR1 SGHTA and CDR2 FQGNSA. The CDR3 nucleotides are TGTGCCAGCAGCCCGAGCGGGGGGAGCACAGATACGCAGTATTTT. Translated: CASSPSGGSTDTQYF.

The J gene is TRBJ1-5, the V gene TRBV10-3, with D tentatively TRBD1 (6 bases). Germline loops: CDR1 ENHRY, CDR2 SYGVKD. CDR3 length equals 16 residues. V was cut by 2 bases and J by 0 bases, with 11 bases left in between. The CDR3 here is CAISEGQGLSNQPQHF. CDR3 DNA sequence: TGTGCCATCAGTGAGGGCCAGGGGCTTAGCAATCAGCCCCAGCATTTT.

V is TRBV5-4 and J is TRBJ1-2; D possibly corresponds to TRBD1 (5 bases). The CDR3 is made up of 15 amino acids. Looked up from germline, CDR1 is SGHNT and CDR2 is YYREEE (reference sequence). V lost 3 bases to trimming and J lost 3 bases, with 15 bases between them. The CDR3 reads CASSSGGEFDYGYTF. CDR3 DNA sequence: TGTGCCAGCAGCTCCGGGGGGGAATTCGACTATGGCTACACCTTC.

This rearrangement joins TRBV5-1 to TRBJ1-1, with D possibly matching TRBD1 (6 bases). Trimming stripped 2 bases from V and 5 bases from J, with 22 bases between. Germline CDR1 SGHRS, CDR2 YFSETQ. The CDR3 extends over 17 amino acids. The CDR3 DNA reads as TGCGCCAGCAGCTTTGTTCCCCTACAGGGAGAAGGGACTGAAGCTTTCTTT. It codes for CASSFVPLQGEGTEAFF.

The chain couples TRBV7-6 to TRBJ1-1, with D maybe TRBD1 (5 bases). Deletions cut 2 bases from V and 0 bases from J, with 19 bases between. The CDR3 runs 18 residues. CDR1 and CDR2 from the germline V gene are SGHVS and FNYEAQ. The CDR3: CASSLFPGHPGMNTEAFF. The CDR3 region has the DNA TGTGCCAGCAGCTTATTTCCCGGACACCCCGGAATGAACACTGAAGCTTTCTTT.

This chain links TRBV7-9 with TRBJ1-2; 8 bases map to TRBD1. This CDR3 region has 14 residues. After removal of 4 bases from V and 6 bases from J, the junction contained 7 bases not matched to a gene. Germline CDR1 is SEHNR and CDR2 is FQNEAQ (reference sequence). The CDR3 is CASSSDRGKDGYTF. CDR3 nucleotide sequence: TGTGCCAGCAGCTCTGACAGGGGAAAGGATGGCTACACCTTC.

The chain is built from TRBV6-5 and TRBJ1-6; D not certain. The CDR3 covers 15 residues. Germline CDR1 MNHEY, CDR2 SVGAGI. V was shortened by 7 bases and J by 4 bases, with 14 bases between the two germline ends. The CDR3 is CASTGQAPYNSPLHF. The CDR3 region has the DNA TGTGCCAGCACTGGGCAGGCCCCTTATAATTCACCCCTCCACTTT.

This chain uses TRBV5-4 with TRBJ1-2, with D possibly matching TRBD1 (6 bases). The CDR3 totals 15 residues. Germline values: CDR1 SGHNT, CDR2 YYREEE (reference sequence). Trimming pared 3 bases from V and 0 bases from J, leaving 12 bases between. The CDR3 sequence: CASSSRGGSNYGYTF. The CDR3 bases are TGTGCCAGCAGCTCTAGGGGGGGTTCTAACTATGGCTACACCTTC.

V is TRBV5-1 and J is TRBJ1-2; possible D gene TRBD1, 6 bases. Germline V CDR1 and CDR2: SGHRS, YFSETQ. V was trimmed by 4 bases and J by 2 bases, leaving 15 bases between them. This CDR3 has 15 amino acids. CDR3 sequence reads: CASSPGVVSNYGYTF. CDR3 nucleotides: TGCGCCAGCAGCCCAGGGGTTGTTTCGAACTATGGCTACACCTTC.